The TCR beta chain described here comes from a study of identical twins. The germline V and J ends were trimmed by 6 bases and 2 bases, with 9 bases remaining between them. Germline CDR1 is LGHDT and CDR2 is YNNKEL (reference sequence). This CDR3 comprises 13 residues. The sample holds a few counts of this clonotype. After template switching added a universal primer site, the resulting cDNA carried unique molecular identifiers. TCRdb redid the calling of the 5' RACE reads with MiXCR, one entry per CDR3 protein. The data contain approximately 300,000 distinct CDR3 sequences, more than 8% of them singletons. The sample was also reused in another study, on yellow fever vaccine responses in identical twins.

The chain uses TRBV3-1 and TRBJ2-3; no reliable D call. The receptor was isolated from a woman under 30 in good health. Material for sequencing was CD8+ T cells sorted from blood. The CDR3 DNA is TGTGCCAGCAGTCAACAGAACACAGATACGCAGTATTTT. Translation gives CASSQQNTDTQYF.